This is a list of T cell receptor beta chains from one sample in a study of glioma-infiltrating T cells after dendritic cell vaccination. The assay was immunoSEQ multiplex PCR, and TCRdb's table has in-frame clones only and misses some. The data contain fewer than 50,000 clones, over 75% of them singletons. The source was blood, collected before dendritic cell vaccination. These receptors all stem from a human donor with glioblastoma. Both conserved end residues are part of each CDR3. The D gene is left open where the match is weak. Clone size appears in some rows only: once, few, many, or a class for an expanded clone.

CDR3aa	CDR3nt	d_gene	v_gene	len	j_gene	abundance
CASSLVGSGAPYEQYF	TGTGCCAGCAGCTTAGTGGGGAGCGGGGCCCCCTACGAGCAGTACTTC	TRBD2	TRBV7-2	16	TRBJ2-7	-
CASSIPPGGGQPQHF	TGTGCCAGTAGTATTCCCCCGGGAGGGGGTCAGCCCCAGCATTTT	-	TRBV19	15	TRBJ1-5	-
CASSPVYRSANTGELFF	TGTGCCAGCAGCCCTGTTTACAGGTCAGCGAACACCGGGGAGCTGTTTTTT	-	TRBV13	17	TRBJ2-2	-
CASSQLSGYGGYTF	TGCGCCAGCAGCCAACTTTCAGGGTACGGTGGCTACACCTTC	-	TRBV4-1	14	TRBJ1-2	-
CASKGGTNEKLFF	TGTGCCAGTAAGGGAGGGACTAATGAAAAACTGTTTTTT	-	TRBV19	13	TRBJ1-4	-
CASSVDSRYETQYF	TGTGCCAGCAGTGTCGACTCACGGTATGAGACCCAGTACTTC	-	TRBV2	14	TRBJ2-5	-
CASSLDLNGVSNQPQHF	TGTGCCAGCAGCTTAGATCTTAACGGGGTTAGCAATCAGCCCCAGCATTTT	-	TRBV11-2	17	TRBJ1-5	-
CASSTRTRLITDTQYF	TGTGCCAGCAGCACTCGGACTAGATTAATCACAGATACGCAGTATTTT	TRBD2	TRBV5-4	16	TRBJ2-3	-
CSAEGEPSYEQYF	TGCAGCGCGGAGGGCGAGCCCTCCTACGAGCAGTACTTC	-	TRBV29-1	13	TRBJ2-7	-
CASSRAQGRGEQYF	TGTGCCAGCAGCCGGGCGCAGGGAAGGGGGGAGCAGTACTTC	-	TRBV7-9	14	TRBJ2-7	-
CASRTGAQYGYTF	TGTGCCAGCAGAACAGGGGCACAGTATGGCTACACCTTC	TRBD1	TRBV6-5	13	TRBJ1-2	-
CASSIDPAAAGNTIYF	TGTGCCAGTAGTATAGATCCCGCGGCCGCTGGAAACACCATATATTTT	-	TRBV19	16	TRBJ1-3	few
CASSPGGYNEQFF	TGTGCCAGCAGCCCAGGGGGGTACAATGAGCAGTTCTTC	-	TRBV7-2	13	TRBJ2-1	-
CASSLGQVMGYTF	TGTGCCAGCAGCTTAGGACAGGTCATGGGCTACACCTTC	-	TRBV7-8	13	TRBJ1-2	-
CASSLGAGSAGYTF	TGTGCCAGCAGTTTGGGGGCTGGTTCGGCTGGCTACACCTTC	-	TRBV27	14	TRBJ1-2	-
CASSVDPGDSNYGYTF	TGTGCCAGCAGCGTGGACCCAGGGGACAGTAACTATGGCTACACCTTC	TRBD1	TRBV9	16	TRBJ1-2	once
CASSPRDNYGYTF	TGCGCCAGCAGCCCCAGGGATAACTATGGCTACACCTTC	-	TRBV4-3	13	TRBJ1-2	-
CASSRDSGRDEQYF	TGTGCCAGCAGCAGGGACAGTGGACGGGACGAGCAGTACTTC	TRBD1	TRBV11-3	14	TRBJ2-7	-
CASSARGSENTEAFF	TGTGCCAGCAGCGCCCGCGGGTCTGAAAACACTGAAGCTTTCTTT	-	TRBV9	15	TRBJ1-1	-
CAIQTDLNSPLHF	TGTGCCATCCAGACAGACCTTAATTCACCCCTCCACTTT	-	TRBV10-3	13	TRBJ1-6	-
CAWSPPPGRRSTGELFF	TGTGCCTGGAGTCCACCCCCGGGAAGACGGTCCACCGGGGAGCTGTTTTTT	-	TRBV30	17	TRBJ2-2	-
CASRDSNSYEQYF	TGCGCCAGTCGGGACAGCAACTCCTACGAGCAGTACTTC	TRBD1	TRBV5-1	13	TRBJ2-7	-